This note documents a single T cell receptor (beta chain) sequence. Sequencing used immunoSEQ multiplex PCR; TCRdb keeps in-frame clones, though not all of them. The sample holds about 79,000 clones, over 80% seen once. This specimen belongs to a study of T cell changes during pregnancy in multiple sclerosis. V dropped 5 bases and J dropped 0; count of bases not matched to a gene: 15. Germline values: CDR1 KGHSH, CDR2 LQKENI. The CDR3 runs to 18 residues. Source: CD4+ T cells from peripheral blood mononuclear cells, taken in the second trimester of pregnancy. This chain links TRBV18 with TRBJ2-7; 8 nucleotides line up with TRBD1. The origin of this receptor is a female donor with multiple sclerosis, enrolled in a pregnancy study. The CDR3 loop reads CASSSIAPGGPHSYEQYF. The CDR3 DNA is TGTGCCAGCTCATCGATTGCTCCAGGGGGCCCCCACTCCTACGAGCAGTACTTC.